Shown below are 7 T cell receptor beta chains from a single sample sequenced in a study of blood T cell repertoires in COVID-19. Generated by immunoSEQ multiplex PCR, the TCRdb table keeps only in-frame clones and is missing some. The table includes approximately 230,000 clones, about 87% detected once. Sequenced: peripheral blood. All receptors derive from a woman in her thirties with COVID-19, enrolled during active disease.

The genes are TRBV10-3 and TRBJ2-3, with a weak D call TRBD1 (5 bases). V gave up 4 bases and J gave up 0 bases, with 20 bases separating them. There are 18 residues in the CDR3. Per the germline V gene, CDR1 is ENHRY and CDR2 is SYGVKD. In DNA, the CDR3 is TGTGCCATCAGTGTCACATTCCTGCAGGGTACTAGCACAGATACGCAGTATTTT. Translation: CAISVTFLQGTSTDTQYF.

The V and J genes are TRBV2 and TRBJ1-3, with a weak D call TRBD1 (5 bases). This CDR3 has 15 residues. The V gene lost 5 bases and the J gene lost 0 bases, with 11 bases spanning the gap. Looked up from germline, CDR1 is SNHLY and CDR2 is FYNNEI. In DNA, the CDR3 is TGTGCCAGCAGTTCTCAGGGACTCTCTGGAAACACCATATATTTT. As protein: CASSSQGLSGNTIYF.

The V gene is TRBV6-2 or TRBV6-3, the J gene TRBJ1-6, with TRBD1 as a possible D gene (5 bases). Germline V lookup: CDR1 MNHEY, CDR2 SVGEGT. With 2 bases removed from V and 11 bases from J, the gap between germline ends came to 10 bases. The CDR3 has 13 residues. CDR3 sequence: CASSYGTAPPLHF. The CDR3 DNA reads as TGTGCCAGCAGTTACGGGACTGCCCCACCCCTCCACTTT.

The rearrangement uses TRBV3-1 (or the pseudogene TRBV3-2) and TRBJ2-1; the match to TRBD2 covers 12 bases. Germline V CDR1 and CDR2: LGHDT, YNNKEL (reference sequence). This CDR3 contains 17 residues. Trimming removed 3 bases from V and 0 bases from J; junction bases left unmatched: 3. Here the CDR3 DNA reads TGTGCCAGCAGCCATGGACTAGCGGGGAGCTCCTACAATGAGCAGTTCTTC. This translates into CASSHGLAGSSYNEQFF.

CDR3 DNA: TGCGCCAGCAGCCCTATCGAGGGGGGGAACAATGAGCAGTTCTTC. Translated, it gives CASSPIEGGNNEQFF. The genes are TRBV4-1 and TRBJ2-1; weak D call: TRBD2 (7 bases). The CDR3 sequence is 15 residues long. CDR1 and CDR2 from the germline V gene are MGHRA and YSYEKL. Between the trimmed V and J ends, which lost 4 bases and 5 bases, there was a span of 15 bases.

This chain joins TRBV9 and TRBJ1-1, with unresolved D. The germline V and J ends were trimmed by 0 bases and 2 bases, with 8 bases remaining between them. The CDR3 is made up of 14 amino acids. CDR1 and CDR2 from the germline V gene are SGDLS and YYNGEE. The CDR3 reads CASSVATDNTEAFF. CDR3 sequence (DNA): TGTGCCAGCAGCGTAGCTACCGATAACACTGAAGCTTTCTTT.

V gene TRBV7-9 combines with J gene TRBJ2-1; 14 nucleotides line up with TRBD2. V lost 4 bases, J lost 10 bases, and 6 bases stayed unmatched. The CDR3 contains 15 residues. Germline CDR1 and CDR2: SEHNR and FQNEAQ (reference sequence). DNA of the CDR3: TGTGCCAGCAGCTCGACTAGCGGGGGGGCCGACGAGCAGTTCTTC. Translated: CASSSTSGGADEQFF.